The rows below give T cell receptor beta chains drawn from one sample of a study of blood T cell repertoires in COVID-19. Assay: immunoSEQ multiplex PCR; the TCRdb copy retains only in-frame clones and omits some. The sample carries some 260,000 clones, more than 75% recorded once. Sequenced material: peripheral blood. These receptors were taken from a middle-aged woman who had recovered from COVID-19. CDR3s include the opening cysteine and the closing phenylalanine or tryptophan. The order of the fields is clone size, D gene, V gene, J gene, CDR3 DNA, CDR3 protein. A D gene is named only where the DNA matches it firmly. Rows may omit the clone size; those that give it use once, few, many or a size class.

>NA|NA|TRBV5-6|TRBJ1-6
TGTGCCAGCAGCCCCGACTTGGGGCGGCATAATTCACCCCTCCACTTT
CASSPDLGRHNSPLHF
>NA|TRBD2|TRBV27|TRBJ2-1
TGTGCCAGCAGTTCCCCTAGCGGGAGGGCGGGGTACAATGAGCAGTTCTTC
CASSSPSGRAGYNEQFF
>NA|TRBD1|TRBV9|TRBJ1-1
TGTGCCAGCTCCCCTGGGCAGGGGGGTGAAGCTTTCTTT
CASSPGQGGEAFF
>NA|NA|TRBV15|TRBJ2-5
TGTGCCACCAGCAGGGAACGGGGAGGCGAGACCCAGTACTTC
CATSRERGGETQYF
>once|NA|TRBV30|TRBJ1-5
TGTGCCTGGCATCCTGGGGGCTTCAGGCAGCCCCAGCATTTT
CAWHPGGFRQPQHF
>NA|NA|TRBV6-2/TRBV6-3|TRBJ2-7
TGTGCCAGCAGTTACTCGAGGCTAGCCGGGGAGCAGTACTTC
CASSYSRLAGEQYF
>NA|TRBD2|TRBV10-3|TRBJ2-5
TGTGCCACCACAAAAGGACTAGCGGGAGCTCTGTGGGAGACCCAGTACTTC
CATTKGLAGALWETQYF
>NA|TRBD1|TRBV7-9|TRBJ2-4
TGTGCCAGCAGCTTCGGGACAGGTTTAAACATTCAGTACTTC
CASSFGTGLNIQYF
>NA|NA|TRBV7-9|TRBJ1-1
TGTGCCAGCAGCTGGGGACTGGGCACTGAAGCTTTCTTT
CASSWGLGTEAFF
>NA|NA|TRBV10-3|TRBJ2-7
TGTGCCATCAGCGCACAGAACTACGAGCAGTACTTC
CAISAQNYEQYF
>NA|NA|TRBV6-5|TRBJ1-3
TGTGCCAGCAGTTACTCCAAACAGGCATTTGGAAACACCATATATTTT
CASSYSKQAFGNTIYF
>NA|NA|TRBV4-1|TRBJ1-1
TGCGCCAGCAGCCAAGTACGAGGTGGTACTTTGAATTTT
CASSQVRGGTLNF
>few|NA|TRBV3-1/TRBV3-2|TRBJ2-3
TGTGCCAGCAGCCAAGATGGGGCCTACACAGATACGCAGTATTTT
CASSQDGAYTDTQYF
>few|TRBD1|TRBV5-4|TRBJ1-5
TGTGCCAGCAGCAAAGGGGGCGCGGGGCAGCCCCAGCATTTT
CASSKGGAGQPQHF
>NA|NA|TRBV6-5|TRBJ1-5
TGTGCCAGCAGTCAAAACAGGGTGGGCAATCAGCCCCAGCATTTT
CASSQNRVGNQPQHF
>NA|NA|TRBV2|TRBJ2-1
TGTGCCAGCCCGCCGGGCTCCTACAATGAGCAGTTCTTC
CASPPGSYNEQFF
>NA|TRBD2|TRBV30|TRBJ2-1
TGTGCCTGGAGTGGGCGGGAGGGCTCCTACAATGAGCAGTTCTTC
CAWSGREGSYNEQFF
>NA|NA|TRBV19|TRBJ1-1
TGTGCCAGTAGTATAGTAGGAGAGAACACTGAAGCTTTCTTT
CASSIVGENTEAFF
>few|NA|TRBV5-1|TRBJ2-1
TGCGCCAGCAGCTTGGGGGACACGACGTACAATGAGCAGTTCTTC
CASSLGDTTYNEQFF
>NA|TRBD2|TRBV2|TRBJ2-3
TGTGCCAGCAGTCCCCGGACCGGTGGGGGGGGTACGCAGTATTTT
CASSPRTGGGGTQYF
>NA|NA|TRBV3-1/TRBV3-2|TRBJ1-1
TGTGCCAGCAGCCTTTCACCAGGGTTCACTGAAGCTTTCTTT
CASSLSPGFTEAFF
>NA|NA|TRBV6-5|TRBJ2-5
TGTGCCAGCAGCCCCGGCCCGAGGCGGGGGACCCAGTACTTC
CASSPGPRRGTQYF
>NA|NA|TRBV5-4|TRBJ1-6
TGTGCCAGCAAAAGGGGGGGAGATAATTCACCCCTCCACTTT
CASKRGGDNSPLHF
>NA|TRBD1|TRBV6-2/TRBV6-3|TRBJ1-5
TGTGCCAGCAGTTACACCCACAGGGGTCAGCCCCAGCATTTT
CASSYTHRGQPQHF
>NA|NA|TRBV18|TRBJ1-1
TGTGCCAGCTCGGAACAGGGAGTAGTGGTTTCGAAGGCTGAAGCTTTCTTT
CASSEQGVVVSKAEAFF
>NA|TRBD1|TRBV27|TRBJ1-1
TGTGCCAGCACCACAGGGGTCGGGGCTGAAGCTTTCTTT
CASTTGVGAEAFF
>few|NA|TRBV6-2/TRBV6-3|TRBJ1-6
TGTGCCAGCAGTTCCCCGGGAGAGGGGAGGTCACCCCTCCACTTT
CASSSPGEGRSPLHF
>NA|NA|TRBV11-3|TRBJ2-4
TGTGCCAGCAGCTTAGATGGCGTTCGGGGAATAGCCAAAAACATTCAGTACTTC
CASSLDGVRGIAKNIQYF
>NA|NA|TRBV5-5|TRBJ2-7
TGTGCCAGCAGCGGGAGCTCCTACGAGCAGTACTTC
CASSGSSYEQYF
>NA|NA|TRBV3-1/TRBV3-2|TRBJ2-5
TGTGCCAGCAGCCCCACCGGGACTCTACAAGGGACCCAGTACTTC
CASSPTGTLQGTQYF
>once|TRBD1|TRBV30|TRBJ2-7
TGTGCCTGGAGTGTTGGGACAGGGGAAGTGGGAGAGGAGCAGTACTTC
CAWSVGTGEVGEEQYF
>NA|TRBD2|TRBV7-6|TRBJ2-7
TGTGCCAGCAGCGCACCTAGCGGAGCCTCCTACGAGCAGTACTTC
CASSAPSGASYEQYF
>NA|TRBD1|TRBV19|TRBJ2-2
TGTGCCAGTACCCCGACAGGGTACACCGGGGAGCTGTTTTTT
CASTPTGYTGELFF
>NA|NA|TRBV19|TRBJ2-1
TGTGCCAGTACTCCTCTCCCTGCGGGGGCCGGTGGGGATGAGCAGTTCTTC
CASTPLPAGAGGDEQFF
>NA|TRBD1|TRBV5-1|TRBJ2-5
TGCGCCAGCAGCTTCTCCGGGGACAGGGCGGAGACCCAGTACTTC
CASSFSGDRAETQYF
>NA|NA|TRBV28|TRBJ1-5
TGTGCCAGCAGCCGGACACTATATAGCAATCAGCCCCAGCATTTT
CASSRTLYSNQPQHF
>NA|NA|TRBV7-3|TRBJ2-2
TGTGCCAGCCAGGGAGGAGTCGGCACCGGGGAGCTGTTTTTT
CASQGGVGTGELFF
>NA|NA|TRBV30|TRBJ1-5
TGTGCCTGGAGTGTGCGGGGGCGCGGGAATCAGCCCCAGCATTTT
CAWSVRGRGNQPQHF
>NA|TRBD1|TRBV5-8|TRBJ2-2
TGTGCCAGCAGCTCGGGGACAGTCCAGGGCGGGGAGCTGTTTTTT
CASSSGTVQGGELFF
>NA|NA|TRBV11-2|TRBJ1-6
TGTGCCAGCAGCTTAGATGGGTCAGAGAGGTTT
CASSLDGSERF
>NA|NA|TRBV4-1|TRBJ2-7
TGCGCCAGCAGCCCCCTTGGGGGAGGAGGCTCCTACGAGCAGTACTTC
CASSPLGGGGSYEQYF
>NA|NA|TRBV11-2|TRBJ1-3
TGTGCCAGCAGCTTAGATTGGGGGGGGTCCTACTCTGGAAACACCATATATTTT
CASSLDWGGSYSGNTIYF
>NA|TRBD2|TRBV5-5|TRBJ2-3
TGTGCCAGCAGCTCGCCCGGGGGGTGGACAGATACGCAGTATTTT
CASSSPGGWTDTQYF
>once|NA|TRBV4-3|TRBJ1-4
TGCGCCAGCAGCCAAGACAAGACGGGGAGAAATGAAAAACTGTTTTTT
CASSQDKTGRNEKLFF